This entry lists 7 T cell receptor beta chains sequenced from one sample in a study of cytomegalovirus exposure and HLA in healthy donors. Primers included in the PCR were 60 Vbeta and 13 Jbeta primers. Only in-frame clones appear in the TCRdb table, and some are missing; sequencing was by immunoSEQ multiplex PCR. The sample carries 99,000 or so clones, approximately 72% recorded once. The sequencing sample was made of PBMCs. These receptors all stem from a man aged 25-45 years in good health and CMV-seronegative.

This chain uses TRBV19 with TRBJ2-3, with D possibly matching TRBD2 (5 bases). Trimming removed 6 bases at V and 2 bases at J, with 9 bases between. CDR3 length: 13 residues. CDR1 LNHDA and CDR2 SQIVND come from the germline V gene (reference sequence). CDR3 bases: TGTGCCAGTAGAGGACTTTCCACAGATACGCAGTATTTT. This sequence encodes CASRGLSTDTQYF.

This clone is a singleton in its sample. The chain employs TRBV28 and TRBJ1-4, with 7 bases fitting TRBD1. The CDR3 is made up of 15 amino acids. V was pared by 5 bases and J by 6 bases, with 9 bases of the junction left unmatched. Germline values: CDR1 MDHEN, CDR2 SYDVKM. The CDR3, as DNA: TGTGCCAGCAGTGAACCGACAGGGAAGGATGAAAAACTGTTTTTT. Translation gives CASSEPTGKDEKLFF.

Concerning this clone: Other nucleotide sequences from this sample produce the same CDR3. The rearrangement uses TRBV4-3 and TRBJ1-4; TRBD1 matches 8 bases. This CDR3 is built from 15 residues. Trimming removed 1 base from V and 7 bases from J; junction bases left unmatched: 5. Germline values: CDR1 LGHNA, CDR2 YSLEER. CDR3 sequence: CASSQGTGPGEKLFF. In nucleotides, the CDR3 is TGCGCCAGCAGCCAAGGGACAGGGCCGGGTGAAAAACTGTTTTTT.

With regard to this clone: The same CDR3 can be traced to other DNA sequences in this sample. The chain has TRBV29-1 and TRBJ1-1; TRBD1 matches 7 bases. The CDR3 totals 12 residues. The junction had 0 bases not matched to a gene; V was cut back by 4 bases and J by 1 base. Germline V CDR1 and CDR2: SQVTM, ANQGSEA. The chain's CDR3 is CSVGTGNTEAFF. In DNA form, the CDR3 reads TGCAGCGTTGGGACAGGGAACACTGAAGCTTTCTTT.

This clone was seen a handful of times. V and J are TRBV4-3 and TRBJ2-7; no clear D gene. V lost 0 bases and J lost 5, with 11 bases in between. The CDR3 is made up of 14 amino acids. Germline V gene data show CDR1 as LGHNA and CDR2 as YSLEER. CDR3 DNA sequence: TGCGCCAGCAGCCAAGACGGGTCAGCCAACGAGCAGTACTTC. It translates to CASSQDGSANEQYF.

The chain employs TRBV4-1 and TRBJ2-7; D possibly corresponds to TRBD2 (5 bases). The CDR3 has 15 amino acids. Trimming removed 0 bases at V and 1 base at J, with 10 bases between. CDR1 is MGHRA and CDR2 is YSYEKL in the germline V gene. This CDR3 reads CASSQDLGDSYEQYF. CDR3 nucleotides: TGCGCCAGCAGCCAAGATCTCGGGGATTCCTACGAGCAGTACTTC.

Only one count was recorded for this clone. The rearrangement joins TRBV7-9 to TRBJ2-2; perhaps TRBD1 as D (6 bases). Germline CDR1 is SEHNR and CDR2 is FQNEAQ (reference sequence). The CDR3 spans 14 residues. V lost 5 bases and J lost 4, with 11 bases in between. The CDR3 DNA follows: TGTGCCAGCAGCGCTAACAGGGTCACCGGGGAGCTGTTTTTT. It codes for CASSANRVTGELFF.